Shown below are 5 T cell receptor beta chains from a single sample sequenced in a study of T cell clusters in autoimmune cytopenias. TRB was amplified from roughly 250 ng of peripheral blood genomic DNA per sample. TRB was amplified by touch-down multiplex PCR, primer pools A and B combined. TCRdb re-called the multiplex PCR reads and catalogs CDR3 proteins one per entry, DNA excluded. The listing records approximately 9,100 distinct CDR3 sequences. The material sequenced was peripheral blood. These receptors all come from a human donor with an autoimmune cytopenia or autoimmune hepatitis (not recorded which).

The chain is built from TRBV6-5 and TRBJ1-3. The germline gives CDR1 MNHEY, CDR2 SVGAGI. CDR3 length: 17 residues. CDR3 in amino acids: CASSYSPFDLGGNTIYF.

V and J are TRBV12-3 or TRBV12-4 and TRBJ1-6; TCRdb names TRBD1, which stays unverified in the absence of DNA. CDR3 length equals 15 residues. The CDR3 spells CASSRETGANSPLHF.

The chain links TRBV7-6 to TRBJ2-7; TCRdb proposes TRBD2, but this gene call is untestable without DNA. This CDR3 comprises 17 residues. Germline V gene sequence: CDR1 SGHVS, CDR2 FNYEAQ. The CDR3 loop is CASSPFPRRAGVDEQYF.

This chain connects TRBV6-6 to TRBJ2-1; absent DNA, TCRdb's TRBD1 call cannot be checked. Per the germline V gene, CDR1 is MNHNY and CDR2 is SVGAGI (reference sequence). The length of the CDR3 is 16 residues. CDR3 sequence: CASSYSGTRTYNEQFF.

V gene TRBV12-3 or TRBV12-4 combines with J gene TRBJ2-5. The CDR3 contains 11 residues. CDR3 residues: CASSLIETQYF.